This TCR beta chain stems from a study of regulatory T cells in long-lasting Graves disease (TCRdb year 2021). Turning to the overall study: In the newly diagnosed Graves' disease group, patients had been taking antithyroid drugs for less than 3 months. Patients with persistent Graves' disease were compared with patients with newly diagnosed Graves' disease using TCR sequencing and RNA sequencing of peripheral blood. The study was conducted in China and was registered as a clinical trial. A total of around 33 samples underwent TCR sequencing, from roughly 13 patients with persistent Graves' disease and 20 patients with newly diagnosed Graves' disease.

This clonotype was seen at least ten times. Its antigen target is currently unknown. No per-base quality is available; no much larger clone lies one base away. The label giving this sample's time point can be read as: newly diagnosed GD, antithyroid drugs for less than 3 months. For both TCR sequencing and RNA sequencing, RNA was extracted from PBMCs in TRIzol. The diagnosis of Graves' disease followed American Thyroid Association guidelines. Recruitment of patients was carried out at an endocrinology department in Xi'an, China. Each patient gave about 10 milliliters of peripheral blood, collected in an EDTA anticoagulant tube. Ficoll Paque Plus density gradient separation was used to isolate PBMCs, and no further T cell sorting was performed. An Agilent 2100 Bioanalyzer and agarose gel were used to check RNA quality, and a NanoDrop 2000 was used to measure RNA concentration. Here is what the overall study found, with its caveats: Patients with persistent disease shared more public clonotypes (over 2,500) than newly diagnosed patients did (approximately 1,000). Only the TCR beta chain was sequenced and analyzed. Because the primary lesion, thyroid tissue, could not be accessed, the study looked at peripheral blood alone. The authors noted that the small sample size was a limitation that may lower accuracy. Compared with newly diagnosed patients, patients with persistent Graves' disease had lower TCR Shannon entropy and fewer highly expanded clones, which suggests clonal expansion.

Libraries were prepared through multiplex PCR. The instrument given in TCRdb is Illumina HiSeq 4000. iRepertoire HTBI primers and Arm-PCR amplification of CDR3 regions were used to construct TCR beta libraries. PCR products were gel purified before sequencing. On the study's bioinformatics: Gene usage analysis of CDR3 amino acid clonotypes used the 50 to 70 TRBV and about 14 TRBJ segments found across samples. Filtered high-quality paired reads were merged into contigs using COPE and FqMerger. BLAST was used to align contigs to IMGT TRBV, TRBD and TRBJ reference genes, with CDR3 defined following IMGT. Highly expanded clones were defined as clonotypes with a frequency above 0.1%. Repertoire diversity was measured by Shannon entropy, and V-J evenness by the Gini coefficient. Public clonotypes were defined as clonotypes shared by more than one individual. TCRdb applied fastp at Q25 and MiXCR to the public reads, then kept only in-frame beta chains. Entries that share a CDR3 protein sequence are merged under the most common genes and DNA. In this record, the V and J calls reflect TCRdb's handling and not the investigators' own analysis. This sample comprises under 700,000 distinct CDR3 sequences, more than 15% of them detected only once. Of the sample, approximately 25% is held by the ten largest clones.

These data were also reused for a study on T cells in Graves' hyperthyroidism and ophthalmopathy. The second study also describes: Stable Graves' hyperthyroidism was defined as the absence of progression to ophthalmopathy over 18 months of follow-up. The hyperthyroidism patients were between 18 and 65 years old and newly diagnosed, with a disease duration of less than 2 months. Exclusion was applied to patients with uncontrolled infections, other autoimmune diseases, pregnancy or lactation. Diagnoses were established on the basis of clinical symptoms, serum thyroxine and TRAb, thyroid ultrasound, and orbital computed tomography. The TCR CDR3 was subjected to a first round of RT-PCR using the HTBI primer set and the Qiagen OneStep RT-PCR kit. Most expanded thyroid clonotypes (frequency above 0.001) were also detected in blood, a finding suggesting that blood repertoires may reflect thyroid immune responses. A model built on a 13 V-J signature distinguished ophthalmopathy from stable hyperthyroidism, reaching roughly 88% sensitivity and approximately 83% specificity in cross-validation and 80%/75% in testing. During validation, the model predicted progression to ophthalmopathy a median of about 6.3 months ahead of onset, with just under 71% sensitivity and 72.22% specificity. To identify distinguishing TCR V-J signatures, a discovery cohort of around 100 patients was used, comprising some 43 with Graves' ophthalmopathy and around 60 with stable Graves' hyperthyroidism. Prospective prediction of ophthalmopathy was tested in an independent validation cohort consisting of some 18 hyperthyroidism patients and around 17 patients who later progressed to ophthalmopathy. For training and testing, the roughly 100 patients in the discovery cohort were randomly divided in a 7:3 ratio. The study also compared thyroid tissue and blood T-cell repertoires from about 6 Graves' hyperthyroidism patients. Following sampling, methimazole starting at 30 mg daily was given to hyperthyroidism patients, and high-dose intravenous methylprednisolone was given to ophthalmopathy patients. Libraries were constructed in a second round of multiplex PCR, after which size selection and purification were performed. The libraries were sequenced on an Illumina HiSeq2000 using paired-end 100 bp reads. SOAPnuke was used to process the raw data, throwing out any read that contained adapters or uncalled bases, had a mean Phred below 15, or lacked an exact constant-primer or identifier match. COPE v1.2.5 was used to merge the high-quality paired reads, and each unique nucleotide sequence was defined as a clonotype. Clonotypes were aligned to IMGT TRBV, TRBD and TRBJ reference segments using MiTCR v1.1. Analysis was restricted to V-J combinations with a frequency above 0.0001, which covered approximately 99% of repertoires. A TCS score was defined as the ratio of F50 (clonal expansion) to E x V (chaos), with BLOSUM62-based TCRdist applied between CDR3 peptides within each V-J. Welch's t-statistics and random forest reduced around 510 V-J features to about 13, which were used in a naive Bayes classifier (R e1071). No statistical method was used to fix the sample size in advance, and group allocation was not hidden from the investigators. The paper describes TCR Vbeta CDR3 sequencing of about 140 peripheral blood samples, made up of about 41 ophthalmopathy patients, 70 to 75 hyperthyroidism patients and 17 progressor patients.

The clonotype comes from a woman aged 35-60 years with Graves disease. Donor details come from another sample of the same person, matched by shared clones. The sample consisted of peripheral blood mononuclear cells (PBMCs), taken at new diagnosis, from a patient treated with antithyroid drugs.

The bases read TGCGCCAGCAGCTTGTCCATACCCTTGGGCACAGATACGCAGTATTTT. Translated, this is CASSLSIPLGTDTQYF. The chain links TRBV5-1 with TRBJ2-3, with the D gene not confidently named. Reading the germline V gene gives CDR1 SGHRS and CDR2 YFSETQ. The CDR3 sequence holds 16 residues, the cysteine and phenylalanine included. The DNA shown is the 48-base CDR3, in frame from base 1. The germline ends are 13 bases apart after V is trimmed by 1 base and J by 1 base.